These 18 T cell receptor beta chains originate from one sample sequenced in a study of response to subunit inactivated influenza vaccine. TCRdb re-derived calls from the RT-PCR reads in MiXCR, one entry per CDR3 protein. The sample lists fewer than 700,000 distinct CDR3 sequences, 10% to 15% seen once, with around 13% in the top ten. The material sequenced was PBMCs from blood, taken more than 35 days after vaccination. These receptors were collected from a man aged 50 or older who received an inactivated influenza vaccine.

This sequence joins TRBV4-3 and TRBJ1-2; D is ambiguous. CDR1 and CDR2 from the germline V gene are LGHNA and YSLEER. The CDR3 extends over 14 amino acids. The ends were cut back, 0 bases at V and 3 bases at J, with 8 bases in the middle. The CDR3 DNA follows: TGCGCCAGCAGCCAAGAATTTTCCTACTATGGCTACACCTTC. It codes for CASSQEFSYYGYTF.

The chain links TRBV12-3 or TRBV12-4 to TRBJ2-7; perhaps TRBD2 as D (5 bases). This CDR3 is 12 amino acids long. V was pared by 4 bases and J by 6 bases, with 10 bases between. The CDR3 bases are TGTGCCAGCAGTTCCCTCAGCGGCGAGCAGTACTTC. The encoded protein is CASSSLSGEQYF.

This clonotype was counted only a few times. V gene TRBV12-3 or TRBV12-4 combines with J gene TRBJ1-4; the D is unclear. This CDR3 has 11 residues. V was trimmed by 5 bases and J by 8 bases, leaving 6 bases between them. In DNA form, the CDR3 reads TGTGCCAGCAGTCTGAAGGAAAAACTGTTTTTT. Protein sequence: CASSLKEKLFF.

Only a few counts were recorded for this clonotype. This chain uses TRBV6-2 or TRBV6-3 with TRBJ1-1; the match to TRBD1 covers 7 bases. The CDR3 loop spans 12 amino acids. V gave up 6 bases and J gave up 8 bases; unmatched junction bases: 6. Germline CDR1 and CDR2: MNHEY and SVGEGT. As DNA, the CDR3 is TGTGCCAGCAGGGTCGGGACAGTCGAAGCTTTCTTT. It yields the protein CASRVGTVEAFF.

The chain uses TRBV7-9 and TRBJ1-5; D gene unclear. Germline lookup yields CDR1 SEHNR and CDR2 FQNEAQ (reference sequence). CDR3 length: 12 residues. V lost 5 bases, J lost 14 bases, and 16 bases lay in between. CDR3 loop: CASSAGGRQKHF. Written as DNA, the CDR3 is TGTGCCAGCAGCGCCGGTGGACGGCAAAAGCATTTT.

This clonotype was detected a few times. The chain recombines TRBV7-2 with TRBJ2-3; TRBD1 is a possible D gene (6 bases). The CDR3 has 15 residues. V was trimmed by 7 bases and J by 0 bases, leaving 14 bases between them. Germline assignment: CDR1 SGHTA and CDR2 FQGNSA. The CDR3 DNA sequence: TGTGCCAGCAACTGGGGGCGGGCTAGCACAGATACGCAGTATTTT. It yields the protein CASNWGRASTDTQYF.

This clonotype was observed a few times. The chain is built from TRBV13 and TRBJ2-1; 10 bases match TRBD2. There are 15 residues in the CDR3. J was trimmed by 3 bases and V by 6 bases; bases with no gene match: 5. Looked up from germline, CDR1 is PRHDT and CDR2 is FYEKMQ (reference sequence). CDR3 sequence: CASRKLAGNYNEQFF. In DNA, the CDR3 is TGTGCCAGCAGGAAACTAGCGGGAAACTACAATGAGCAGTTCTTC.

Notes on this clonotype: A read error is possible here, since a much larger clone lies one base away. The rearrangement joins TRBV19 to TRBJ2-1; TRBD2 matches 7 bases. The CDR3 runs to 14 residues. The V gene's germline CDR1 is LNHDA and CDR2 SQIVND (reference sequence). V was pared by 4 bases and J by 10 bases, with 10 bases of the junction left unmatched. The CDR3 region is CASSTFASGKEQFF. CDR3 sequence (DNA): TGTGCCAGTAGTACCTTTGCTAGCGGAAAAGAGCAGTTCTTC.

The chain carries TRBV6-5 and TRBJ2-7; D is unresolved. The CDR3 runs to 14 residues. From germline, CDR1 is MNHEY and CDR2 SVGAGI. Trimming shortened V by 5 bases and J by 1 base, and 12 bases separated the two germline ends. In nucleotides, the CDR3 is TGTGCCAGCAGTCTCGATGAGACTTCCTACGAGCAGTACTTC. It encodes CASSLDETSYEQYF.

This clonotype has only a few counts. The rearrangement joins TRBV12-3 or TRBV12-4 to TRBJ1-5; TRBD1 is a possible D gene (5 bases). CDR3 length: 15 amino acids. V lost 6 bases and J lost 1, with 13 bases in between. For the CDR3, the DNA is TGTGCCAGCAGCACGCAGGGTGAGAGCAATCAGCCCCAGCATTTT. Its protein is CASSTQGESNQPQHF.

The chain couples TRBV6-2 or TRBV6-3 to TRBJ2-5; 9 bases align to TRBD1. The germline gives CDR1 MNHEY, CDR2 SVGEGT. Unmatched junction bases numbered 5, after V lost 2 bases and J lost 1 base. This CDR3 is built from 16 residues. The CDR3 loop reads CASSYRPGQGQETQYF. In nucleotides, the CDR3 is TGTGCCAGCAGTTACAGGCCGGGACAGGGCCAAGAGACCCAGTACTTC.

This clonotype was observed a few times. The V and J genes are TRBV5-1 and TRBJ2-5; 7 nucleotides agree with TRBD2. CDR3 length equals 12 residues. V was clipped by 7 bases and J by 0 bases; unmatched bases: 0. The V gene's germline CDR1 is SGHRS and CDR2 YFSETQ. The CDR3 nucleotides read TGCGCCAGCGGGGGGGACCAAGAGACCCAGTACTTC. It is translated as CASGGDQETQYF. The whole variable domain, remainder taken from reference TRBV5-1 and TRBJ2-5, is KAGVTQTPRYLIKTRGQQVTLSCSPISGHRSVSWYQQTPGQGLQFLFEYFSETQRNKGNFPGRFSGRQFSNSRSEMNVSTLELGDSALYLCASGGDQETQYFGPGTRLLVL.

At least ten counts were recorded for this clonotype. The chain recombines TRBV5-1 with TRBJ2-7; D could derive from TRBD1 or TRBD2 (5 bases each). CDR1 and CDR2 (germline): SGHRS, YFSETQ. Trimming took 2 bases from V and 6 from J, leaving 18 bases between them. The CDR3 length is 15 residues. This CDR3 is CASSLLPGTGGEQYF. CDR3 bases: TGCGCCAGCAGCTTATTACCCGGGACCGGAGGCGAGCAGTACTTC.

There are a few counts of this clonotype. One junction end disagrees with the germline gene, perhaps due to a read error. CDR3 in DNA: TGTGCCAGTGCGCGGGACGGGAACACTGAAGCTCTCTTT. Translated: CASARDGNTEALF. The chain uses TRBV6-6 and TRBJ1-1; D possibly corresponds to TRBD1 (5 bases). Germline V gene sequence: CDR1 MNHNY, CDR2 SVGAGI (reference sequence). The CDR3 is made up of 13 amino acids.

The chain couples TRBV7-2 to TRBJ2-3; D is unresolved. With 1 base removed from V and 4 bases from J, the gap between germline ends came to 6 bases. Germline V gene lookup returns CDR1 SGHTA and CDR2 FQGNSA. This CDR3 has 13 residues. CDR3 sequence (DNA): TGTGCCAGCAGCTTAGGGTTTCCAGATACGCAGTATTTT. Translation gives CASSLGFPDTQYF.

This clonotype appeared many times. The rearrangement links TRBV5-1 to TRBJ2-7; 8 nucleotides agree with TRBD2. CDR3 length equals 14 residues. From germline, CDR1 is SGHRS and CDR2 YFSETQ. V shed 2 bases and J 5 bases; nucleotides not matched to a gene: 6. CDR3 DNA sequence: TGCGCCAGCAGCTTTGGTAGCGGGATGCACGAGCAGTACTTC. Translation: CASSFGSGMHEQYF.

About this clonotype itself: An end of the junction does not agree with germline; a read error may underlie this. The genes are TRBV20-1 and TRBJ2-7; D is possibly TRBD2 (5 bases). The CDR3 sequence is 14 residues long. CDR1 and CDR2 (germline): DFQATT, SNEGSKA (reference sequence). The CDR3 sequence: CSARGSSFPYEQYF. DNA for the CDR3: TGCAGTGCCAGAGGGAGTTCGTTCCCCTACGAGCAGTACTTC.

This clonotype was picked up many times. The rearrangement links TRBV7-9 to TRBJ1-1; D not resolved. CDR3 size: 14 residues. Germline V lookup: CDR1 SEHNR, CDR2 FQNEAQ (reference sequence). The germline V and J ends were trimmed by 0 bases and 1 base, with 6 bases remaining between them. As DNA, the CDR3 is TGTGCCAGCAGCTTAGCGTGGGGGAACACTGAAGCTTTCTTT. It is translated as CASSLAWGNTEAFF.